This TCR beta chain was recovered during a study of cytomegalovirus exposure and HLA in healthy donors. Regarding the study as a whole: What was likely a sequencing artifact was a cluster of highly shared sequence variants. In a later analysis, TCR beta V- and J-gene trimming was associated with a missense DCLRE1C variant. Donors were assumed by presence/absence analyses to have roughly uniform sequencing depth.

Primers for the PCR totalled 60 Vbeta and 13 Jbeta. TCRdb's copy holds only in-frame clones and misses some; the assay was immunoSEQ multiplex PCR. The table shows 200,000 or so clones, with 70% to 80% occurring only once. CDR3 size: 14 residues. With 4 bases clipped from V and 7 bases from J, the junction kept 8 bases outside the gene matches. Per germline, CDR1 SQVTM and CDR2 ANQGSEA. These donors, healthy bone marrow donors, were studied. Concerning this clone: Antigen unknown.

The chain is built from TRBV29-1 and TRBJ2-2; TRBD2 matches 8 bases. The source material was PBMCs. The TCR originated in a girl aged 2-10 years in good health and CMV-seronegative. The CDR3 loop reads CSVVLGLGVGELFF. Written as DNA, the CDR3 is TGCAGCGTTGTCCTGGGACTAGGCGTCGGGGAGCTGTTTTTT.